This is a list of T cell receptor beta chains from one sample in a study of T cell changes during pregnancy in multiple sclerosis. Some clones are missing from TCRdb's copy, which holds only in-frame ones; the method was immunoSEQ multiplex PCR. In the table there are 47,000 or so clones, 85% to 95% of which are singletons. The sequenced sample was CD4+ T cells from peripheral blood mononuclear cells, obtained in the first trimester of pregnancy. The receptors stem from a female donor with multiple sclerosis, enrolled in a pregnancy study. CDR3s include the opening cysteine and the closing phenylalanine or tryptophan. Fields, in order: CDR3 DNA, CDR3 protein, V gene, J gene, D gene. The D gene is left open where the match is weak.

TGTGCCAGCAGCTTACTTCCGGAAAAACTGTTTTTT	CASSLLPEKLFF	TRBV7-9	TRBJ1-4	.
TGTGCCAGCAGCACACAGGGATATAATTCACCCCTCCACTTT	CASSTQGYNSPLHF	TRBV7-8	TRBJ1-6	.
TGCGCCAGCAGCCAAGATAACATGTTCCCAGGGTTTAATTCACCCCTCCACTTT	CASSQDNMFPGFNSPLHF	TRBV4-1	TRBJ1-6	.
TGTGCCAGCAGCTTAGGTGGCGGGGGGCCGTCCTACGAGCAGTACTTC	CASSLGGGGPSYEQYF	TRBV7-2	TRBJ2-7	TRBD2
TGTGCCAGCAGCTCTCGGGGGGGACTAGCGGGGACTAGCACAGATACGCAGTATTTT	CASSSRGGLAGTSTDTQYF	TRBV4-2	TRBJ2-3	TRBD2
TGTGCCAGTAATGGACAGTACAATGAGCAGTTCTTC	CASNGQYNEQFF	TRBV19	TRBJ2-1	.
TGTGCCAGCAGCTTATCAGGGACAGGGGCGAACACTGAAGCTTTCTTT	CASSLSGTGANTEAFF	TRBV7-6	TRBJ1-1	TRBD1
TGTGCCAGCAGCCTAGAATGGACAGGGGATGGCTACACCTTC	CASSLEWTGDGYTF	TRBV9	TRBJ1-2	TRBD1
TGTGCCAGCAGCCCGTGGACAGGGGGCACTGAAGCTTTCTTT	CASSPWTGGTEAFF	TRBV4-2	TRBJ1-1	TRBD1
TGCGCCAGCAGCTCCGGTGGTACTATTTGGAACACTGAAGCTTTCTTT	CASSSGGTIWNTEAFF	TRBV5-1	TRBJ1-1	.
TGTGCCAGCAAGACAGGTCCTGAAGCTTTCTTT	CASKTGPEAFF	TRBV27	TRBJ1-1	.
TGTGCCAGCAGTGAAACGACAGGGTTAGGTGGAAACACCATATATTTT	CASSETTGLGGNTIYF	TRBV6-1	TRBJ1-3	TRBD1
TGTGCCTGGAGTTCCGCAGGGTTGTTCTACGAGCAGTACTTC	CAWSSAGLFYEQYF	TRBV30	TRBJ2-7	.
TGTGCCAGCAGTTTTAGCGGCCAGGGAGCCTATGGCTACACCTTC	CASSFSGQGAYGYTF	TRBV27	TRBJ1-2	.
TGTGCCAGCTCACCAGACTATAGCAATCAGCCCCAGCATTTT	CASSPDYSNQPQHF	TRBV18	TRBJ1-5	.